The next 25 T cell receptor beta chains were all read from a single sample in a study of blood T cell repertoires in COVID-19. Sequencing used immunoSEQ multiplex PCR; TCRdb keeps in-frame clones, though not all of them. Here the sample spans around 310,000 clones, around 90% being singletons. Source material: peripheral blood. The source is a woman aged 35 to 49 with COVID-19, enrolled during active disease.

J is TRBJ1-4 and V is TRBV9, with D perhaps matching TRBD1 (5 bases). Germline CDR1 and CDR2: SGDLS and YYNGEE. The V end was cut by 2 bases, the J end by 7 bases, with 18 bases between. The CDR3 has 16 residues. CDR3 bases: TGTGCCAGCAGCGTCTCCGTCCTGGGGGGTTCTGAAAAACTGTTTTTT. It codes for CASSVSVLGGSEKLFF.

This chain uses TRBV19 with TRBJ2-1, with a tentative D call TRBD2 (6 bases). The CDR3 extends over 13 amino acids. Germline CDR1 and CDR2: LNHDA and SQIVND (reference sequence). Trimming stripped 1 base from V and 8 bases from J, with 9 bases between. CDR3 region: CASSIATRDEQFF. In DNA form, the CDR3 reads TGTGCCAGTAGTATAGCGACTAGAGATGAGCAGTTCTTC. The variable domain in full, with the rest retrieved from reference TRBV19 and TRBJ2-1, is DGGITQSPKYLFRKEGQNVTLSCEQNLNHDAMYWYRQDPGQGLRLIYYSQIVNDFQKGDIAEGYSVSREKKESFPLTVTSAQKNPTAFYLCASSIATRDEQFFGPGTRLTVL.

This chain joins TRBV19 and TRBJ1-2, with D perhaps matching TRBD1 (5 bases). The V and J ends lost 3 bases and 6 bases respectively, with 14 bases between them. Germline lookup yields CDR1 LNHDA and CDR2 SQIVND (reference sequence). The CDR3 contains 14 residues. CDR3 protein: CASSMRQRENGYTF. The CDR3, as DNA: TGTGCCAGTAGTATGCGACAGCGGGAAAATGGCTACACCTTC.

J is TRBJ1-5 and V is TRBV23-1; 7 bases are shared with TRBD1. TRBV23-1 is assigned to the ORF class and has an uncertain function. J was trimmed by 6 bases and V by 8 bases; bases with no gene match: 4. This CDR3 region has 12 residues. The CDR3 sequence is CASQTGIQPQHF. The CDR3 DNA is TGCGCCAGCCAGACAGGGATTCAGCCCCAGCATTTT.

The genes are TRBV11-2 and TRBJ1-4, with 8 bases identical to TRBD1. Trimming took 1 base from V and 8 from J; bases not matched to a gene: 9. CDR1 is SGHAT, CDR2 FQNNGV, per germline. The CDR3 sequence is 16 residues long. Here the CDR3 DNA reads TGTGCCAGCAGCTTAGGAATTGGACAGGGAAGAGAAAAACTGTTTTTT. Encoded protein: CASSLGIGQGREKLFF.

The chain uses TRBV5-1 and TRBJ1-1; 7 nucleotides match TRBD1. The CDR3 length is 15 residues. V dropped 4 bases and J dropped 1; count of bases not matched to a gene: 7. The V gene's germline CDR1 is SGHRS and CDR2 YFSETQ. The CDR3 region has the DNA TGCGCCAGCAGCGCGAACACAGGGGAGAACACTGAAGCTTTCTTT. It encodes CASSANTGENTEAFF.

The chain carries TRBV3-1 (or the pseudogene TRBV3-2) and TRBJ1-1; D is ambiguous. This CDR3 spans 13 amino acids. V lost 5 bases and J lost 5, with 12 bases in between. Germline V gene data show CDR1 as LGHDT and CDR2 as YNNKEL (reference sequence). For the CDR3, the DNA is TGTGCCAGCAGCTCCTCCCCCAGGACTGAAGCTTTCTTT. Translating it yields CASSSSPRTEAFF.

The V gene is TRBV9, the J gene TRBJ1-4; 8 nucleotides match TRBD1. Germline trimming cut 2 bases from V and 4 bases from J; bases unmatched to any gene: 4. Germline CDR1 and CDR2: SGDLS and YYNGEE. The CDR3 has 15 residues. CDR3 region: CASSVGQGFNEKLFF. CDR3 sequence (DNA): TGTGCCAGCAGCGTCGGACAGGGCTTTAATGAAAAACTGTTTTTT.

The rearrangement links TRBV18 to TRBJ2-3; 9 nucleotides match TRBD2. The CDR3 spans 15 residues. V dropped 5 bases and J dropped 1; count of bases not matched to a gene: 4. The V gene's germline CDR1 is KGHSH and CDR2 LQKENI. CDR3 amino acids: CASSNIAGGTDTQYF. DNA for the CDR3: TGTGCCAGCTCAAATATAGCGGGAGGCACAGATACGCAGTATTTT.

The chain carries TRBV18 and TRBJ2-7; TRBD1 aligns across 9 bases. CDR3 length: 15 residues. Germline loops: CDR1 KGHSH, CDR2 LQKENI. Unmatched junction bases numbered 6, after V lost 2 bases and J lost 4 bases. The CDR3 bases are TGTGCCAGCTCACCAATGGGGACAGGGCTTTACGAGCAGTACTTC. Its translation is CASSPMGTGLYEQYF.

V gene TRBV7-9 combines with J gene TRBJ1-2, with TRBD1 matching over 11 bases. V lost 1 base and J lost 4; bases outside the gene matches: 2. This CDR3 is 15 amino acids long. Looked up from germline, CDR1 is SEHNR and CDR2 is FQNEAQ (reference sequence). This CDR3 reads CASSLGGTGGYGYTF. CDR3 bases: TGTGCCAGCAGCTTAGGCGGGACAGGGGGCTATGGCTACACCTTC.

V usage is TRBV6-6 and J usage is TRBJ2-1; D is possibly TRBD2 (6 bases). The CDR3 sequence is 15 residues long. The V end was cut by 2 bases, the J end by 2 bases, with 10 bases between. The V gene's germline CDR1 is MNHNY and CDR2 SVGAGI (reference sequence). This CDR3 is CASSYGGGAYNEQFF. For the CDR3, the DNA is TGTGCCAGCAGTTACGGTGGCGGGGCCTACAATGAGCAGTTCTTC.

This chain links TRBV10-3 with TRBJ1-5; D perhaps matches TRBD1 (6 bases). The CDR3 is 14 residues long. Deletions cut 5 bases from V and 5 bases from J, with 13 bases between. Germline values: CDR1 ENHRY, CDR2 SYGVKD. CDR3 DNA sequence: TGTGCCATCAGTAACGGACAGATTGATCAGCCCCAGCATTTT. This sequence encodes CAISNGQIDQPQHF.

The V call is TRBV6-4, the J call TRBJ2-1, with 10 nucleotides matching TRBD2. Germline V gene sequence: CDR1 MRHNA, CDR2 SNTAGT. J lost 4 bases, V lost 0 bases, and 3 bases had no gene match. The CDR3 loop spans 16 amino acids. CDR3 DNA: TGTGCCAGCAGTGACTCAGAACTAGCGGGATACAATGAGCAGTTCTTC. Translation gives CASSDSELAGYNEQFF.

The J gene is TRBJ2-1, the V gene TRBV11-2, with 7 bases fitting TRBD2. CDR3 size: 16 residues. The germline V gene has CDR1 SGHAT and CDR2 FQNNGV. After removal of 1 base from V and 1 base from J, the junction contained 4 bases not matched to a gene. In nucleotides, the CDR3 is TGTGCCAGCAGCTTAGGGCTAGCGGTTTCCTACAATGAGCAGTTCTTC. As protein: CASSLGLAVSYNEQFF. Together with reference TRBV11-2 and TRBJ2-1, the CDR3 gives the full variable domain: EAGVAQSPRYKIIEKRQSVAFWCNPISGHATLYWYQQILGQGPKLLIQFQNNGVVDDSQLPKDRFSAERLKGVDSTLKIQPAKLEDSAVYLCASSLGLAVSYNEQFFGPGTRLTVL.

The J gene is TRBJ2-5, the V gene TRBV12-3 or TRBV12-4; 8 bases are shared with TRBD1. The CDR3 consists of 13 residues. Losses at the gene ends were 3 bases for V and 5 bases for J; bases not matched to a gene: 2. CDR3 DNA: TGTGCCAGCAGTTTTCGGGACAGGGAGACCCAGTACTTC. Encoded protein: CASSFRDRETQYF.

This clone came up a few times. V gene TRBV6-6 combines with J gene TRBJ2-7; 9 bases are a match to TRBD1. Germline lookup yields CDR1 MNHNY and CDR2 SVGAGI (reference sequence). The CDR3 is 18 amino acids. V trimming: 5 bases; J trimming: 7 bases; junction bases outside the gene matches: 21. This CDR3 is CASSPGGQGLVKVGEQYF. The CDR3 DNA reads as TGTGCCAGCAGTCCCGGGGGACAGGGTCTCGTGAAGGTAGGAGAGCAGTACTTC.

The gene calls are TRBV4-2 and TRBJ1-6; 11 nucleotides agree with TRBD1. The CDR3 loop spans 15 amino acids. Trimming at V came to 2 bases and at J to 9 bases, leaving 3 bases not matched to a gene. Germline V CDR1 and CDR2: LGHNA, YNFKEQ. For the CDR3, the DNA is TGTGCCAGCAGCCAACGGACAGGGGGCGGTTCACCCCTCCACTTT. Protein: CASSQRTGGGSPLHF.

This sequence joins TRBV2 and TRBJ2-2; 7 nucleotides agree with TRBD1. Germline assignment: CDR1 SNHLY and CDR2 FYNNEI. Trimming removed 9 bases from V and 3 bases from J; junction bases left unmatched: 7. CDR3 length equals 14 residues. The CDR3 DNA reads TGTGCCAGTTCTACAGGGGAATACACCGGGGAGCTGTTTTTT. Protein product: CASSTGEYTGELFF. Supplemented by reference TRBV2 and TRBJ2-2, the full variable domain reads EPEVTQTPSHQVTQMGQEVILRCVPISNHLYFYWYRQILGQKVEFLVSFYNNEISEKSEIFDDQFSVERPDGSNFTLKIRSTKLEDSAMYFCASSTGEYTGELFFGEGSRLTVL.

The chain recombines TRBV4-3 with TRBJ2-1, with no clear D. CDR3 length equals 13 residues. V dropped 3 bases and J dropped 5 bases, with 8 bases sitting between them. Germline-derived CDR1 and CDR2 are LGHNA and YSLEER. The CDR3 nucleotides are TGCGCCAGCAGCCATGAGGCCGACAATGAGCAGTTCTTC. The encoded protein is CASSHEADNEQFF.

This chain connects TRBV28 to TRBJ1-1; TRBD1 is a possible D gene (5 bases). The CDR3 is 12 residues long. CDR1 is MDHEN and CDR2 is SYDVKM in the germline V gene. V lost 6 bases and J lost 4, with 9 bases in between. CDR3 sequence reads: CASRRGSTEAFF. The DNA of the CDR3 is TGTGCCAGCAGACGGGGGAGCACTGAAGCTTTCTTT.

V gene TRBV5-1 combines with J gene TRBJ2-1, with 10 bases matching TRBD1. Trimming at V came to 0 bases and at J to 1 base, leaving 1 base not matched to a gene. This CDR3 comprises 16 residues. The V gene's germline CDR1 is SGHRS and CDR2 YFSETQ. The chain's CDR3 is CASSLEGQGSYNEQFF. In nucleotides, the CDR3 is TGCGCCAGCAGCTTGGAGGGACAGGGGTCCTACAATGAGCAGTTCTTC. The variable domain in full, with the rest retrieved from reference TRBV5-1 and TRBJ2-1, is KAGVTQTPRYLIKTRGQQVTLSCSPISGHRSVSWYQQTPGQGLQFLFEYFSETQRNKGNFPGRFSGRQFSNSRSEMNVSTLELGDSALYLCASSLEGQGSYNEQFFGPGTRLTVL.

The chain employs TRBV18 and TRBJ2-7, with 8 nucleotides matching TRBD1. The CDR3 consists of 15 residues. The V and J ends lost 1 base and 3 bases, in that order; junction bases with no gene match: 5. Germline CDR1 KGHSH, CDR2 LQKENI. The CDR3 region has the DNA TGTGCCAGCTCACCACTGGCAGGGGGCATCTACGAGCAGTACTTC. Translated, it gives CASSPLAGGIYEQYF.

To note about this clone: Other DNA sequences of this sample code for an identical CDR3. The CDR3 loop is CASSSGGNTEAFF. The CDR3 DNA sequence: TGTGCCAGCAGTTCAGGGGGGAACACTGAAGCTTTCTTT. This sequence joins TRBV28 and TRBJ1-1; 7 bases are a match to TRBD1. V trimming: 4 bases; J trimming: 1 base; junction bases outside the gene matches: 0. CDR3 length: 13 residues. CDR1 is MDHEN and CDR2 is SYDVKM in the germline V gene.

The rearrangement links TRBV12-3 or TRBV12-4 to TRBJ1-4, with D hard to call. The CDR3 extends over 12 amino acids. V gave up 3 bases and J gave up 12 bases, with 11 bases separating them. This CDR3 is CASSFSGEQLFF. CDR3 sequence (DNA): TGTGCCAGCAGTTTTAGCGGGGAACAACTGTTTTTT.